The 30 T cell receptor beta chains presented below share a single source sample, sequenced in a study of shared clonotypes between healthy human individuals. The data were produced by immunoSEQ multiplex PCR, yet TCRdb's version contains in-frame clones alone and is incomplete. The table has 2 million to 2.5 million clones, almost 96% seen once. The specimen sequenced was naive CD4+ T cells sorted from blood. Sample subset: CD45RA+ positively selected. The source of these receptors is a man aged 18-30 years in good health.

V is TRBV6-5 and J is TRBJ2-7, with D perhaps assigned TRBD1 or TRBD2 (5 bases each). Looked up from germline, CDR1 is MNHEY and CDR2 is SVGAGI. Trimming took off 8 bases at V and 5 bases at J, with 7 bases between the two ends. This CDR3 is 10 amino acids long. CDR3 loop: CASEGHEQYF. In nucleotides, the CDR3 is TGTGCCAGCGAGGGGCACGAGCAGTACTTC.

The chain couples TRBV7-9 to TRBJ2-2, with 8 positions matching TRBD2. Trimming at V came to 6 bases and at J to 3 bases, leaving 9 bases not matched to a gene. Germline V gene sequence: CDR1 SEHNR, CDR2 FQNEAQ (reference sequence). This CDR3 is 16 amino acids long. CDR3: CASSRRTSPYTGELFF. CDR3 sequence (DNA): TGTGCCAGCAGTCGAAGGACTAGCCCCTACACCGGGGAGCTGTTTTTT.

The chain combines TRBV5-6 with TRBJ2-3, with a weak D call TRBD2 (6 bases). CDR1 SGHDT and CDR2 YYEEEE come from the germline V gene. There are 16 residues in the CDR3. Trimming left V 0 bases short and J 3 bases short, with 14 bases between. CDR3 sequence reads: CASSLGGAGRTDTQYF. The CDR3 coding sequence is TGTGCCAGCAGCTTGGGTGGGGCGGGGCGTACAGATACGCAGTATTTT. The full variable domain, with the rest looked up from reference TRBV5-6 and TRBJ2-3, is DAGVTQSPTHLIKTRGQQVTLRCSPKSGHDTVSWYQQALGQGPQFIFQYYEEEERQRGNFPDRFSGHQFPNYSSELNVNALLLGDSALYLCASSLGGAGRTDTQYFGPGTRLTVL.

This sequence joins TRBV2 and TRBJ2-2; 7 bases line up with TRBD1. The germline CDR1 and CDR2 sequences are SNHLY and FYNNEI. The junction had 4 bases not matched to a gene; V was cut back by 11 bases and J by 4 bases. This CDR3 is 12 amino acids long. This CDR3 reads CAASGGTGELFF. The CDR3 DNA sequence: TGTGCCGCCTCAGGGGGCACCGGGGAGCTGTTTTTT.

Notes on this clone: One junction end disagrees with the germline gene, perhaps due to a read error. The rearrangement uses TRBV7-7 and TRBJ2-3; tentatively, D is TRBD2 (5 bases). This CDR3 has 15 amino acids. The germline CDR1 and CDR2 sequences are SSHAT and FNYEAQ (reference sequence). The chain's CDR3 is CASSLGLSVADTQYF. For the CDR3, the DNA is TGTGCTAGCAGCCTCGGACTCTCCGTTGCAGATACGCAGTATTTT. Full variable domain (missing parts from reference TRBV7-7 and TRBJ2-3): GAGVSQSPRYKVTKRGQDVTLRCDPISSHATLYWYQQALGQGPEFLTYFNYEAQPDKSGLPSDRFSAERPEGSISTLTIQRTEQRDSAMYRCASSLGLSVADTQYFGPGTRLTVL.

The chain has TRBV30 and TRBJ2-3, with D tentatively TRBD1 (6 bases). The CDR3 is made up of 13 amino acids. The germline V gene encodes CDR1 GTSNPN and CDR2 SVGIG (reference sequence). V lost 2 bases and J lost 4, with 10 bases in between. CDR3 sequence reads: CAWSRGFADTQYF. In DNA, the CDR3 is TGTGCCTGGAGTAGGGGGTTTGCAGATACGCAGTATTTT.

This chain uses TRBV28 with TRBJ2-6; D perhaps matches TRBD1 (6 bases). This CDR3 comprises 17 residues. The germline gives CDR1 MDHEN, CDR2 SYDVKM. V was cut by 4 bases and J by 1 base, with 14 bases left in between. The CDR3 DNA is TGTGCCAGCAGTTCCCCTACAGGGTTTTCTGGGGCCAACGTCCTGACTTTC. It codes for CASSSPTGFSGANVLTF.

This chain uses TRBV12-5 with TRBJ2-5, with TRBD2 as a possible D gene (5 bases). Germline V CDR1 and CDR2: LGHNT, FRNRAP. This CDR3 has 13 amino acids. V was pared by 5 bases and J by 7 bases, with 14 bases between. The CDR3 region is CASGPRATGTQYF. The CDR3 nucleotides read TGTGCTAGTGGTCCGCGGGCCACGGGGACCCAGTACTTC. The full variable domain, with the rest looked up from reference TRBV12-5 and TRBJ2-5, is DARVTQTPRHKVTEMGQEVTMRCQPILGHNTVFWYRQTMMQGLELLAYFRNRAPLDDSGMPKDRFSAEMPDATLATLKIQPSEPRDSAVYFCASGPRATGTQYFGPGTRLLVL.

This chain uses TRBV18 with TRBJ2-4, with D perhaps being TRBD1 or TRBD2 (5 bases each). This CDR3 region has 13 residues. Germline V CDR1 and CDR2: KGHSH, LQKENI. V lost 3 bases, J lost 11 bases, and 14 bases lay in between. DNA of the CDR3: TGTGCCAGCTCACCCACCTGGGACCACTTTCAGTACTTC. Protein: CASSPTWDHFQYF.

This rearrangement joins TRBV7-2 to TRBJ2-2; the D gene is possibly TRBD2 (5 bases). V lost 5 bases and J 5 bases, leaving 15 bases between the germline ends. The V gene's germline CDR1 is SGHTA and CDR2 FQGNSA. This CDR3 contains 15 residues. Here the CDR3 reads CASSPGSVVTGELFF. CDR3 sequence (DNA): TGTGCCAGCAGCCCTGGGAGTGTGGTTACCGGGGAGCTGTTTTTT.

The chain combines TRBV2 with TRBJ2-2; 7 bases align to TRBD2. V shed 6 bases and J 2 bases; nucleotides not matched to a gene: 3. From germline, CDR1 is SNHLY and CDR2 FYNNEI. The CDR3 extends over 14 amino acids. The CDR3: CASRGTTNTGELFF. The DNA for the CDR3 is TGTGCCAGCAGAGGGACTACCAACACCGGGGAGCTGTTTTTT. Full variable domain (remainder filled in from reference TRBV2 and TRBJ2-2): EPEVTQTPSHQVTQMGQEVILRCVPISNHLYFYWYRQILGQKVEFLVSFYNNEISEKSEIFDDQFSVERPDGSNFTLKIRSTKLEDSAMYFCASRGTTNTGELFFGEGSRLTVL.

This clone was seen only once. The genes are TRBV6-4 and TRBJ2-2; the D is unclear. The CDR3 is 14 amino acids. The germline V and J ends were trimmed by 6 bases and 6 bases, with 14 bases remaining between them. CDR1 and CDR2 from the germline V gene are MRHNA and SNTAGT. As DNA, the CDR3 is TGTGCCAGCAGGGCTAGTCTTCTCGCCGGGGAGCTGTTTTTT. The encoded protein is CASRASLLAGELFF.

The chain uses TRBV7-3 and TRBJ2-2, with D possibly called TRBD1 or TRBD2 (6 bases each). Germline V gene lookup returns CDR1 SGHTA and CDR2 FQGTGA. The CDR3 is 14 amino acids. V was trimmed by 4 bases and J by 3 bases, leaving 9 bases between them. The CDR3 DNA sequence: TGTGCCAGCAGCTCCGGGGGCCACACCGGGGAGCTGTTTTTT. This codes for CASSSGGHTGELFF.

The CDR3 sequence: CRTGGPYEQYF. Written as DNA, the CDR3 is TGCAGAACCGGGGGGCCCTACGAGCAGTACTTC. V is TRBV20-1 and J is TRBJ2-7, with D possibly matching TRBD2 (7 bases). The CDR3 runs 11 residues. CDR1 DFQATT and CDR2 SNEGSKA come from the germline V gene (reference sequence).

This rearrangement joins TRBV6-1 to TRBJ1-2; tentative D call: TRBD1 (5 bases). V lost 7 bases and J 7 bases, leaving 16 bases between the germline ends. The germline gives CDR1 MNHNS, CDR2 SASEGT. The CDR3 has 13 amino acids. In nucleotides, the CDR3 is TGTGCCAGCACCAAAGGGGATTCCAGTGGCTACACCTTC. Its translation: CASTKGDSSGYTF.

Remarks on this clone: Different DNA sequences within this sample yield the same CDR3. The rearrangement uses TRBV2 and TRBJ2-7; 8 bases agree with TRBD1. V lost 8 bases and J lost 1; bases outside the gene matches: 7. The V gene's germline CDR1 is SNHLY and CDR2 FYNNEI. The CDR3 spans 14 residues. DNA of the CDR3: TGTGCCAGCTCGGCCGGGACAGGATCCTACGAGCAGTACTTC. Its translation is CASSAGTGSYEQYF.

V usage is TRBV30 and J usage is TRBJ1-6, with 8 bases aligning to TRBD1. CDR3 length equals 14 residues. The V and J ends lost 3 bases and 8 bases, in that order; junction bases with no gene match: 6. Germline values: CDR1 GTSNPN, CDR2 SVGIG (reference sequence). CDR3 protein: CAWSRTGKDSPLHF. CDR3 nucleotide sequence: TGTGCCTGGAGCAGGACAGGGAAAGATTCACCCCTCCACTTT.

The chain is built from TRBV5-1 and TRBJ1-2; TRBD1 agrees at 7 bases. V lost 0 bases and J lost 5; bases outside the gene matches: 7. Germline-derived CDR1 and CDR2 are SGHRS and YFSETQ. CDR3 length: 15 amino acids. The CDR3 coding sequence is TGCGCCAGCAGCTTGGAGACAGGGATGAATTATGGCTACACCTTC. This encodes CASSLETGMNYGYTF.

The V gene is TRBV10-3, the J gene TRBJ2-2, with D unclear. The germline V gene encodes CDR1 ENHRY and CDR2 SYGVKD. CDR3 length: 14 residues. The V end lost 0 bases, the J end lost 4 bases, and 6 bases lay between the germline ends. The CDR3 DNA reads TGTGCCATCAGTGAGTCGGCCTTCACCGGGGAGCTGTTTTTT. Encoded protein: CAISESAFTGELFF.

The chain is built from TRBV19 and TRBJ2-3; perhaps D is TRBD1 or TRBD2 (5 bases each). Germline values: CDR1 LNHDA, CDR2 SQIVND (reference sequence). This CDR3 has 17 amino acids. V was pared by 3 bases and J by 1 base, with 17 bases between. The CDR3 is CASSIGAGGPRTDTQYF. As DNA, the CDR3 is TGTGCCAGTAGTATCGGGGCGGGTGGACCCCGCACAGATACGCAGTATTTT. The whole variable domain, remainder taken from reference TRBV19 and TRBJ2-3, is DGGITQSPKYLFRKEGQNVTLSCEQNLNHDAMYWYRQDPGQGLRLIYYSQIVNDFQKGDIAEGYSVSREKKESFPLTVTSAQKNPTAFYLCASSIGAGGPRTDTQYFGPGTRLTVL.

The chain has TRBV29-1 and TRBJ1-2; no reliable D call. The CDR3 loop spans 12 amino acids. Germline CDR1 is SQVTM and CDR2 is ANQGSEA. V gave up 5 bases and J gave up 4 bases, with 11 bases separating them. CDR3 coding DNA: TGCAGCGTTAGTGGGCACCTCTATGGCTACACCTTC. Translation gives CSVSGHLYGYTF.

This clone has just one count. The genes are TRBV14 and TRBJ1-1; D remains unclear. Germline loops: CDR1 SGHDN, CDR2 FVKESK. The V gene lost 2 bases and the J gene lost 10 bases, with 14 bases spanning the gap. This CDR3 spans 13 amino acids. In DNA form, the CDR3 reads TGTGCCAGCAGCCAAAAATGGGGTTTAGGAGCTTTCTTT. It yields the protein CASSQKWGLGAFF.

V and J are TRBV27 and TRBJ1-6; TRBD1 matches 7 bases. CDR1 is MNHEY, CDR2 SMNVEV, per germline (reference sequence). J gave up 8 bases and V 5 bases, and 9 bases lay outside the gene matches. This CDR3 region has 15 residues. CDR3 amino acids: CASSPLQGRDSPLHF. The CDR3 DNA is TGTGCCAGCAGTCCTCTACAGGGGAGGGATTCACCCCTCCACTTT.

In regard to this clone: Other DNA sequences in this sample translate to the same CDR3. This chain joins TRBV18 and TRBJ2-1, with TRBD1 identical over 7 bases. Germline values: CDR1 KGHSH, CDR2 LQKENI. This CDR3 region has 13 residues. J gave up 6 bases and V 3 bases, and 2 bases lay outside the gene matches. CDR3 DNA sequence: TGTGCCAGCTCACCCCCAGGGGGCAATGAGCAGTTCTTC. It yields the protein CASSPPGGNEQFF.

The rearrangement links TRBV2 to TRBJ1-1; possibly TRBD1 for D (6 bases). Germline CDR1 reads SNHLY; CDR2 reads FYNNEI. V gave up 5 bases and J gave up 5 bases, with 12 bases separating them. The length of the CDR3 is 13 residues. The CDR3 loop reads CASSILQGTEAFF. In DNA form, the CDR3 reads TGTGCCAGCAGTATACTACAGGGAACTGAAGCTTTCTTT.

The CDR3 DNA reads TGCAGCGTTGAAAGGCAGGGGGAGACCCAGTACTTC. It codes for CSVERQGETQYF. V gene TRBV29-1 combines with J gene TRBJ2-5, with a weak D call TRBD1 (6 bases). Per germline, CDR1 SQVTM and CDR2 ANQGSEA. The CDR3 is 12 amino acids. V dropped 2 bases and J dropped 5 bases, with 9 bases sitting between them.

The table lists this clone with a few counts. CDR3 coding DNA: TGTGCCAGTTCCACCTTTATTGGCACGAACACTGAAGCTTTCTTT. It is translated as CASSTFIGTNTEAFF. The V gene is TRBV19, the J gene TRBJ1-1; D uncertain. The CDR3 sequence is 15 residues long. V was shortened by 8 bases and J by 1 base, with 17 bases between the two germline ends. CDR1 LNHDA and CDR2 SQIVND come from the germline V gene (reference sequence). Full variable domain (remainder filled in from reference TRBV19 and TRBJ1-1): DGGITQSPKYLFRKEGQNVTLSCEQNLNHDAMYWYRQDPGQGLRLIYYSQIVNDFQKGDIAEGYSVSREKKESFPLTVTSAQKNPTAFYLCASSTFIGTNTEAFFGQGTRLTVV.

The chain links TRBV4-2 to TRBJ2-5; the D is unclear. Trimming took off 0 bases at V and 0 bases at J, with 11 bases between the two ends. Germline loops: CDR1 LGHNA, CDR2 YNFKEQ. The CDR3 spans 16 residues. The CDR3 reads CASSQDATGNQETQYF. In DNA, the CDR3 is TGTGCCAGCAGCCAAGATGCGACGGGTAACCAAGAGACCCAGTACTTC.

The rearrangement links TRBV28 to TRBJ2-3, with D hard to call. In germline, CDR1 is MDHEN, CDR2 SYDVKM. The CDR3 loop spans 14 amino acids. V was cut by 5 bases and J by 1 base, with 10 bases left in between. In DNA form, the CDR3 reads TGTGCCAGCAGTAGCTACAGAGGCACAGATACGCAGTATTTT. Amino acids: CASSSYRGTDTQYF.

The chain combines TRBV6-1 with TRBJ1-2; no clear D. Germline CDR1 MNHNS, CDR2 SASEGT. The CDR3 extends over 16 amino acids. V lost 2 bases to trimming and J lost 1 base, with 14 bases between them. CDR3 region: CASSETFIRSNYGYTF. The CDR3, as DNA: TGTGCCAGCAGTGAAACCTTTATACGGAGTAACTATGGCTACACCTTC.